This T cell receptor (beta chain) comes out of a study of blood T cell repertoires in COVID-19. Study-wide background: Samples of COVID-19 (acute and convalescent) were obtained from the United States, Italy and Spain. T cells, B-cell-depleted T cells, or PBMCs supplied cDNA or gDNA.

V gave up 6 bases and J gave up 1 base, with 10 bases separating them. The CDR3 has 15 amino acids. The germline gives CDR1 LNHDA, CDR2 SQIVND (reference sequence). Study processing details: Amplification from reference gene primers served as the basis for estimated nucleated cell counts. Libraries were prepared by immunoSEQ multiplex PCR; TCRdb keeps only in-frame clonotypes and omits some of them. V, J and clone size are taken as reported in that table, and D and trimming were inferred from the DNA itself. This sample has under 350,000 clones, with roughly 80% found just once. This chain links TRBV19 with TRBJ2-6; D is perhaps TRBD1 (6 bases). The clonotype comes from a woman in her fifties or sixties who had recovered from COVID-19. Sequencing input: peripheral blood. CDR3: CASRQGGSGANVLTF. CDR3 bases: TGTGCCAGTAGGCAAGGGGGTTCTGGGGCCAACGTCCTGACTTTC.